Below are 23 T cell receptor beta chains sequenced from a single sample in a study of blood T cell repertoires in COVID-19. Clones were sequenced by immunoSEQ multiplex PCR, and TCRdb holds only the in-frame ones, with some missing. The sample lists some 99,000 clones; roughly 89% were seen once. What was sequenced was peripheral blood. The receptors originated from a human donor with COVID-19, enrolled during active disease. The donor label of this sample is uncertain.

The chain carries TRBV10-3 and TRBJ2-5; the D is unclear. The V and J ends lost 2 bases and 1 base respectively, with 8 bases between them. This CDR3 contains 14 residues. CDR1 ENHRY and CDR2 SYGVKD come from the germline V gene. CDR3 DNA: TGTGCCATCAGTGAGCTGGGCAGCCAAGAGACCCAGTACTTC. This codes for CAISELGSQETQYF.

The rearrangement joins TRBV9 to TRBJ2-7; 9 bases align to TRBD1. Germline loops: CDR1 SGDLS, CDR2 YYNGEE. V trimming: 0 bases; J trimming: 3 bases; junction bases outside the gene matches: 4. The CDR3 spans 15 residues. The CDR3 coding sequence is TGTGCCAGCAGCGTAGAACAGGGGGCGAACTACGAGCAGTACTTC. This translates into CASSVEQGANYEQYF. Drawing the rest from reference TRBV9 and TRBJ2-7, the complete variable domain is DSGVTQTPKHLITATGQRVTLRCSPRSGDLSVYWYQQSLDQGLQFLIQYYNGEERAKGNILERFSAQQFPDLHSELNLSSLELGDSALYFCASSVEQGANYEQYFGPGTRLTVT.

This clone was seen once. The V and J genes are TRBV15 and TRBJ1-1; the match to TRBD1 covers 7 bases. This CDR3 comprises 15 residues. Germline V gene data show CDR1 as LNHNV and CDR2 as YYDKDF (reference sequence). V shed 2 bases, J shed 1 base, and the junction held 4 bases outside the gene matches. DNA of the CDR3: TGTGCCACCAGCAGACCAGACAGGGAGAACACTGAAGCTTTCTTT. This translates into CATSRPDRENTEAFF.

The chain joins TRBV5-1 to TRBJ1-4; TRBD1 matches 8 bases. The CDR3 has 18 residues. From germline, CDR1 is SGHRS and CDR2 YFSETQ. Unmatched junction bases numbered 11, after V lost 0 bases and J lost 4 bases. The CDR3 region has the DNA TGCGCCAGCAGCTTGGGAGGACAGGGACGGAGTGGTAATGAAAAACTGTTTTTT. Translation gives CASSLGGQGRSGNEKLFF.

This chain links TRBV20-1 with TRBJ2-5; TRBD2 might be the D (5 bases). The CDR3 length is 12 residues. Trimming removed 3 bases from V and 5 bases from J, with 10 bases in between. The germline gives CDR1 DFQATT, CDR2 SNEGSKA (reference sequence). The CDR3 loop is CSASTGGETQYF. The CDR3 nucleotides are TGCAGTGCTAGTACGGGCGGGGAGACCCAGTACTTC.

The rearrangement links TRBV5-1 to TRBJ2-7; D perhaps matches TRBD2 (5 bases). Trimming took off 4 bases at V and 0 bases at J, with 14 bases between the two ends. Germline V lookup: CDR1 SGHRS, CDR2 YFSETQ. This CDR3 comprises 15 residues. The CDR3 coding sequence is TGCGCCAGCAGCGACCCGACGGGAAGCTCCTACGAGCAGTACTTC. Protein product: CASSDPTGSSYEQYF. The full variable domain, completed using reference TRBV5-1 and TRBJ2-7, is KAGVTQTPRYLIKTRGQQVTLSCSPISGHRSVSWYQQTPGQGLQFLFEYFSETQRNKGNFPGRFSGRQFSNSRSEMNVSTLELGDSALYLCASSDPTGSSYEQYFGPGTRLTVT.

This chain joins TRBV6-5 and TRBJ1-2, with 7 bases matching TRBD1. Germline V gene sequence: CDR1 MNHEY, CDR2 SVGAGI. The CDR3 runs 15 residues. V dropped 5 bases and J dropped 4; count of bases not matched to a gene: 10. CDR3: CASSRSLTGSYGYTF. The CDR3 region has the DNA TGTGCCAGCAGTCGTTCTCTGACAGGGAGCTATGGCTACACCTTC.

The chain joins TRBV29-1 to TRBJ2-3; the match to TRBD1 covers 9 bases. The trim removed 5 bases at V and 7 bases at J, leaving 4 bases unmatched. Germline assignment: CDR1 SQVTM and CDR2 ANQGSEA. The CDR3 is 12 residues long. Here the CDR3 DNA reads TGCAGCGTTCAACAGGGGGCGAATACGCAGTATTTT. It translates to CSVQQGANTQYF.

The CDR3 DNA follows: TGTGCCACCAGCGACCCAATCCCCACAGGGCCTAACTATGGCTACACCTTC. Translated: CATSDPIPTGPNYGYTF. The chain joins TRBV15 to TRBJ1-2; tentative D call: TRBD1 (6 bases). V dropped 5 bases and J dropped 0 bases, with 19 bases sitting between them. This CDR3 region has 17 residues. The germline V gene encodes CDR1 LNHNV and CDR2 YYDKDF (reference sequence).

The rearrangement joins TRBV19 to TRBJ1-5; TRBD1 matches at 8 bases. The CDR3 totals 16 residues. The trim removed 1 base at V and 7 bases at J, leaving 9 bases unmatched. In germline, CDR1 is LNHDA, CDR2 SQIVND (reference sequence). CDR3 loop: CASSIVLDRVRQPQHF. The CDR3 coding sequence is TGTGCCAGTAGTATAGTCCTGGACAGGGTAAGGCAGCCCCAGCATTTT.

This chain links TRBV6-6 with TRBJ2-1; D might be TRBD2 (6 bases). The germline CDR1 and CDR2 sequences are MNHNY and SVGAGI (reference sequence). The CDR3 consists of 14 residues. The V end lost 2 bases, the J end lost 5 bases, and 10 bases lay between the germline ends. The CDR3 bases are TGTGCCAGCAGTTACCCCCGGGGGAACAATGAGCAGTTCTTC. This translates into CASSYPRGNNEQFF.

CDR3 sequence: CASSPSGRMKETQYF. Here the CDR3 DNA reads TGCGCCAGCAGCCCGAGCGGGAGAATGAAAGAGACCCAGTACTTC. This sequence joins TRBV5-1 and TRBJ2-5; 8 bases are shared with TRBD2. The J segment lost 3 bases and the V segment lost 4 bases, leaving 8 bases of the junction unmatched. Germline values: CDR1 SGHRS, CDR2 YFSETQ. There are 15 residues in the CDR3.

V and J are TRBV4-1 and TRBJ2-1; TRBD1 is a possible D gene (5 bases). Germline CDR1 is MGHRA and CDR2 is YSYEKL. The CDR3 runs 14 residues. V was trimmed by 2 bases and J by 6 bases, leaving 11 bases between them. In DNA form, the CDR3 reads TGCGCCAGCAGCCAATCCCGACAGTCCAATGAGCAGTTCTTC. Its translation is CASSQSRQSNEQFF.

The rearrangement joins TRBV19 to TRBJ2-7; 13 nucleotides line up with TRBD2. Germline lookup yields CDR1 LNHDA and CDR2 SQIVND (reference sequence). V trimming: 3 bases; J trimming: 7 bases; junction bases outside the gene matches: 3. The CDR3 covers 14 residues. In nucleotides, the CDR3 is TGTGCCAGTAGTATCTCGGGACTAGCGGGGGAGCAGTACTTC. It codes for CASSISGLAGEQYF. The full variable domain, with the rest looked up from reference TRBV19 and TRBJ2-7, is DGGITQSPKYLFRKEGQNVTLSCEQNLNHDAMYWYRQDPGQGLRLIYYSQIVNDFQKGDIAEGYSVSREKKESFPLTVTSAQKNPTAFYLCASSISGLAGEQYFGPGTRLTVT.

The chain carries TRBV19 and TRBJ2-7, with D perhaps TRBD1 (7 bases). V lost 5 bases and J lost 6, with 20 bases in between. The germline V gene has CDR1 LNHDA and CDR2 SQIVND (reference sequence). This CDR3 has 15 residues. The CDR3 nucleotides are TGTGCCAGTAGTCCCCAGGGGGAGGCGGCAAGCGAGCAGTACTTC. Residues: CASSPQGEAASEQYF. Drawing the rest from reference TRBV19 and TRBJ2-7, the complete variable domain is DGGITQSPKYLFRKEGQNVTLSCEQNLNHDAMYWYRQDPGQGLRLIYYSQIVNDFQKGDIAEGYSVSREKKESFPLTVTSAQKNPTAFYLCASSPQGEAASEQYFGPGTRLTVT.

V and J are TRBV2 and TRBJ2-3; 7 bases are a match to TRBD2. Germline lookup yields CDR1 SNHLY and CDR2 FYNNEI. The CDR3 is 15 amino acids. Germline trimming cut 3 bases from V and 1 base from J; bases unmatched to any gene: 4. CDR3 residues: CASSEQSGGTDTQYF. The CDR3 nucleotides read TGTGCCAGCAGTGAGCAGAGCGGGGGCACAGATACGCAGTATTTT. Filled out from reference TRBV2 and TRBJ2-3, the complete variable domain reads EPEVTQTPSHQVTQMGQEVILRCVPISNHLYFYWYRQILGQKVEFLVSFYNNEISEKSEIFDDQFSVERPDGSNFTLKIRSTKLEDSAMYFCASSEQSGGTDTQYFGPGTRLTVL.

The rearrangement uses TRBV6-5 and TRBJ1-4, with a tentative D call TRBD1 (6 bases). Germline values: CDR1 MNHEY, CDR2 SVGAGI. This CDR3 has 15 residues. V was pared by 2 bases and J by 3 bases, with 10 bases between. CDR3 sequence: CASSYRGAANEKLFF. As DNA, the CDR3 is TGTGCCAGCAGTTACCGGGGGGCGGCTAATGAAAAACTGTTTTTT.

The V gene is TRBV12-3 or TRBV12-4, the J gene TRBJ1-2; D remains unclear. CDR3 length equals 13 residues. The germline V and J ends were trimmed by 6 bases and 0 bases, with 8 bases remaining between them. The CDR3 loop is CASRRGANYGYTF. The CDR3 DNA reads TGTGCCAGCAGACGGGGAGCTAACTATGGCTACACCTTC.

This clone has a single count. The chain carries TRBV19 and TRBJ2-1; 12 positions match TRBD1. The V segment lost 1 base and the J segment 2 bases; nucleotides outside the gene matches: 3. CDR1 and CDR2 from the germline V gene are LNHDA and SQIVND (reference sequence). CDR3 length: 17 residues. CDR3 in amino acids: CASSIARDRGPYNEQFF. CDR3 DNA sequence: TGTGCCAGTAGTATAGCCCGGGACAGGGGGCCCTACAATGAGCAGTTCTTC.

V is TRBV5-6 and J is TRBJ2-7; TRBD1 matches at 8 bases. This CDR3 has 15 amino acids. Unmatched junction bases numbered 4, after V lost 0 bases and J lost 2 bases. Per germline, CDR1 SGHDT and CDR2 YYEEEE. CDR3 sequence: CASSLVGDRPYEQYF. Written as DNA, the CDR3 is TGTGCCAGCAGCTTGGTGGGGGACAGGCCCTACGAGCAGTACTTC. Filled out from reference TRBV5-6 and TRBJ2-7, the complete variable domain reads DAGVTQSPTHLIKTRGQQVTLRCSPKSGHDTVSWYQQALGQGPQFIFQYYEEEERQRGNFPDRFSGHQFPNYSSELNVNALLLGDSALYLCASSLVGDRPYEQYFGPGTRLTVT.

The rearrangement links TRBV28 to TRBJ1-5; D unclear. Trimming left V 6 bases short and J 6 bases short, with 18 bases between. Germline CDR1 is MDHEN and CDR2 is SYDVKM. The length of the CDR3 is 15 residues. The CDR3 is CASSQRGGQGQPQHF. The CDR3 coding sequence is TGTGCCAGCAGCCAGCGGGGAGGGCAAGGTCAGCCCCAGCATTTT. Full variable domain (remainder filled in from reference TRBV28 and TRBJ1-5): DVKVTQSSRYLVKRTGEKVFLECVQDMDHENMFWYRQDPGLGLRLIYFSYDVKMKEKGDIPEGYSVSREKKERFSLILESASTNQTSMYLCASSQRGGQGQPQHFGDGTRLSIL.

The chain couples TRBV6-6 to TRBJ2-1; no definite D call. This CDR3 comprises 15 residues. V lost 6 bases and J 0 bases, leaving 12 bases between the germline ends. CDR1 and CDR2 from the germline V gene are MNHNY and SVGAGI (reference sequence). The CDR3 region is CASRISASSYNEQFF. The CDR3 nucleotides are TGTGCCAGCAGAATTAGTGCGAGCTCCTACAATGAGCAGTTCTTC.

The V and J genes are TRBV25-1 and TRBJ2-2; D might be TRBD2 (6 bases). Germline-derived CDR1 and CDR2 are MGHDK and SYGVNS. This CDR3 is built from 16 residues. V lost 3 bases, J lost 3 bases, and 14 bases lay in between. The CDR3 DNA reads TGTGCCAGCAGTGAGTTTGTAACTAGCTACACCGGGGAGCTGTTTTTT. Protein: CASSEFVTSYTGELFF.